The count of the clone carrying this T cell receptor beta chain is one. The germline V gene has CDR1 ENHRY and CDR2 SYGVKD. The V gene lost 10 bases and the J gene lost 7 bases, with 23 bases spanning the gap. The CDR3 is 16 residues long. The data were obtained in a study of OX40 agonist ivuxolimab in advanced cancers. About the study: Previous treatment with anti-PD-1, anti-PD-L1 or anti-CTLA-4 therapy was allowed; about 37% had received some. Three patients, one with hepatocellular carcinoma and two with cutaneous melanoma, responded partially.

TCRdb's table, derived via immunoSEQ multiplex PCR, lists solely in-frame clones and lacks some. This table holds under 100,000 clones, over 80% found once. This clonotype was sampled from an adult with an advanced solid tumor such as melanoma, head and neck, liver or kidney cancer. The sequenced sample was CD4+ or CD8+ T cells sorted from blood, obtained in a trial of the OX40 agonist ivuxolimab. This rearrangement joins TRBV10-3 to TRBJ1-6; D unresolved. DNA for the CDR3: TGTGCCACCCAGCGGTCGAGAGGTTTCGGAAATTCACCCCTCCACTTT. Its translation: CATQRSRGFGNSPLHF.